This record concerns one T cell receptor (beta chain) sequence. The data are from a study of CD8+ T cells in alopecia areata. The sequencing template was cDNA reverse transcribed from extracted RNA. Clones were read by immunoSEQ multiplex PCR, and TCRdb kept only the in-frame ones, dropping some. The sample lists fewer than 250,000 clones, 50% to 70% occurring once. The V gene lost 5 bases and the J gene lost 6 bases, with 17 bases spanning the gap. The length of the CDR3 is 14 residues. Germline-derived CDR1 and CDR2 are SNHLY and FYNNEI. Source: CD4+ T cells sorted from blood, taken at week 0. This TCR came from a human donor with alopecia areata. This chain links TRBV2 with TRBJ2-7; either TRBD1 or TRBD2 may supply D (7 bases each). As DNA, the CDR3 is TGTGCCAGCAGTATACGGACTAGGGGGCTCGAGCAGTACTTC. Translating it yields CASSIRTRGLEQYF.